This T cell receptor beta chain stems from a study of T-cell memory formation after mild COVID-19. Points from the study as a whole: For contracting clones, CD4+ ones sat mainly in CM and EM, CD8+ in EMRA. Several responding clones turned up in pre-infection memory, indicating that cross-reactive memory may have taken part.

The CDR3 extends over 14 amino acids. The V and J ends lost 1 base and 9 bases respectively, with 16 bases between them. Germline CDR1 is SQVTM and CDR2 is ANQGSEA. In the case of this clonotype: Its target is unknown.

From the 5' RACE reads, TCRdb called clonotypes with MiXCR, one entry per CDR3 protein. The table includes about 400,000 distinct CDR3 sequences, under 20% detected once. This TCR was sampled from a man between 18 and 29 years old who had mild COVID-19 (a few samples of this study predate the infection). Cell type and time point are not known. The sample comprised PBMCs or a T cell subset sorted from them (not recorded which). The rearrangement links TRBV29-1 to TRBJ2-4; D might be TRBD1 or TRBD2, each matching 8 bases. The CDR3 coding sequence is TGCAGCGTTGAAGGGGGACAGGCGGGGGGCATTCAGTACTTC. Amino acid sequence: CSVEGGQAGGIQYF. The whole variable domain, filled in from reference TRBV29-1 and TRBJ2-4, reads SAVISQKPSRDICQRGTSLTIQCQVDSQVTMMFWYRQQPGQSLTLIATANQGSEATYESGFVIDKFPISRPNLTFSTLTVSNMSPEDSSIYLCSVEGGQAGGIQYFGAGTRLSVL.